Detailed here is one T cell receptor (beta chain). Its antigen is still unknown. A much more abundant neighbour one base away suggests this may be a read error. The sample comes from a study of Graves' ophthalmopathy and Graves' hyperthyroidism. Study context: Pretreatment peripheral blood was obtained at initial diagnosis.

Transcripts of RNA were the source for amplifying TCR beta CDR3 regions. The first round was an RT-PCR with HTBI primers, and the second round was a multiplex PCR. TCRdb itself ran the multiplex PCR reads through MiXCR, one entry per CDR3 protein. The table lists roughly 700,000 distinct CDR3 sequences, roughly two fifths of them singletons. Where ophthalmopathy was present, donors had moderate-to-severe activity, CAS ≥3, NOSPECS ≥4 and duration under 3 months. General observations from the study: With 70.59% sensitivity and about 72% specificity, the model predicted ophthalmopathy progression. In blood, most expanded thyroid clonotypes above 0.001 frequency were also detected.

This TCR derives from an adult man with Graves' ophthalmopathy. The sequencing sample was made of peripheral blood.

CDR3 amino acids: CAASRDLRHQPQHF. In DNA, the CDR3 is TGTGCCGCCAGCAGAGATCTTAGACATCAGCCCCAGCATTTT. This rearrangement joins TRBV15 to TRBJ1-5; no firm D call. The CDR3 runs to 14 residues. Germline CDR1 and CDR2: LNHNV and YYDKDF (reference sequence).